This TCR beta chain was identified during a study of T cell repertoires in cytomegalovirus infection (dated by TCRdb to about 2019). Notes on the research overall: Donor HLA type was relevant to the analysis, as public TCR beta signatures indicated carriage of CMV infection together with the matching HLA type.

Regarding this clonotype: This receptor's antigen is unknown. Nothing much larger sits one base from this clone, and base qualities are not available.

Reading the germline V gene (reference sequence) gives CDR1 LNHDA and CDR2 SQIVND. Germline trimming amounts to 5 bases on V and 1 base on J, with 13 as the count of junction bases outside the gene matches. The cysteine opens and the phenylalanine closes a CDR3 of 19 amino acids. The sequence is cut down to CDR3 DNA, 57 bases in frame from base 1. The listed sequencing device is Illumina HiSeq 1500. TCRdb's own reprocessing of the public reads used fastp at Q25 and MiXCR and kept productive beta chains. Duplicate CDR3 protein sequences are folded into a single record with the most common DNA and genes. Within this sample are 200,000 to 300,000 distinct CDR3 sequences, with approximately 15% of them counted one time only. 8.5% to 10% of the sample belongs to the ten largest clones. Study-wide findings and limitations: The ex vivo response was dominated by HLA-C-restricted CMV-specific TCR beta clonotypes, which also provided the single most frequent clonotype in two of eight donors. In both this cohort and an independent cohort of 300 to 450 donors, the cumulative frequency of public TCR beta family members distinguished carriers of CMV infection plus the relevant HLA type.

Material for sequencing was PBMCs. The origin of this receptor is a human donor in good health (CMV status not recorded). Some clones in this sample may be carry-over from other donors' samples. The chain was built from TRBV19 and TRBJ1-5; TRBD1 aligns with 11 central bases. The nucleotide sequence reads TGTGCCAGTAGTCCCCGGACAGGGGGCGCCTCTAGGAGCAATCAGCCCCAGCATTTT. Its protein product is CASSPRTGGASRSNQPQHF.